These 13 T cell receptor beta chains were sequenced from one sample in a study of PD-L1 blockade in urothelial cancer. Produced via immunoSEQ multiplex PCR; TCRdb's table is partial and in-frame only. Among some 97,000 clones listed, 90% to 95% were seen once. The sequenced sample was PBMCs, obtained around atezolizumab (anti-PD-L1) treatment. The receptors here all came from a woman of 80 years or more with urothelial cancer.

This clone occurred a few times. The J gene is TRBJ1-2, the V gene TRBV29-1, with D tentatively TRBD1 (5 bases). Germline CDR1 reads SQVTM; CDR2 reads ANQGSEA. V shed 3 bases and J shed 8 bases, with 13 bases lying between them. This CDR3 spans 12 amino acids. CDR3 sequence reads: CSVEHGGGGYTF. The CDR3 DNA reads as TGCAGCGTTGAGCACGGGGGAGGGGGCTACACCTTC.

The V call is TRBV2, the J call TRBJ2-7; 9 nucleotides agree with TRBD1. The CDR3 loop spans 14 amino acids. V shed 6 bases and J 6 bases; nucleotides not matched to a gene: 9. Germline V gives CDR1 SNHLY, CDR2 FYNNEI. For the CDR3, the DNA is TGTGCCAGCAGAGCCACAGGGGGCGTATTCGAGCAGTACTTC. This translates into CASRATGGVFEQYF. The whole variable domain, remainder taken from reference TRBV2 and TRBJ2-7, is EPEVTQTPSHQVTQMGQEVILRCVPISNHLYFYWYRQILGQKVEFLVSFYNNEISEKSEIFDDQFSVERPDGSNFTLKIRSTKLEDSAMYFCASRATGGVFEQYFGPGTRLTVT.

The genes are TRBV13 and TRBJ2-7; 9 bases are a match to TRBD2. The CDR3 loop spans 13 amino acids. The V gene's germline CDR1 is PRHDT and CDR2 FYEKMQ (reference sequence). V shed 5 bases, J shed 3 bases, and the junction held 2 bases outside the gene matches. The CDR3 is CASSKTSGYEQYF. The DNA for the CDR3 is TGTGCCAGCAGCAAGACTAGCGGCTACGAGCAGTACTTC. The variable domain in full, completed from reference TRBV13 and TRBJ2-7, reads AAGVIQSPRHLIKEKRETATLKCYPIPRHDTVYWYQQGPGQDPQFLISFYEKMQSDKGSIPDRFSAQQFSDYHSELNMSSLELGDSALYFCASSKTSGYEQYFGPGTRLTVT.

This chain links TRBV6-5 with TRBJ2-2, with 11 positions matching TRBD1. Looked up from germline, CDR1 is MNHEY and CDR2 is SVGAGI. This CDR3 has 16 residues. The J segment lost 5 bases and the V segment lost 4 bases, leaving 6 bases of the junction unmatched. The CDR3 loop is CASSSFGTGGTGELFF. CDR3 bases: TGTGCCAGCAGTTCCTTCGGGACAGGGGGAACCGGGGAGCTGTTTTTT.

A word on this clone: The same CDR3 arises from other DNA sequences in this sample as well. In DNA form, the CDR3 reads TGTGCCAGCAGCTTGGACAGTTTCTATGGCTACACCTTC. Translated, it gives CASSLDSFYGYTF. The chain recombines TRBV7-9 with TRBJ1-2; possible D gene TRBD1, 6 bases. The ends were cut back, 3 bases at V and 4 bases at J, with 9 bases in the middle. There are 13 residues in the CDR3. Germline loops: CDR1 SEHNR, CDR2 FQNEAQ (reference sequence).

The CDR3 region is CAWSGQGARNQPQHF. CDR3 DNA sequence: TGTGCCTGGAGTGGACAGGGGGCCCGGAATCAGCCCCAGCATTTT. The chain carries TRBV30 and TRBJ1-5; 10 bases are a match to TRBD1. The germline CDR1 and CDR2 sequences are GTSNPN and SVGIG (reference sequence). The ends lost 1 base at V and 4 bases at J; junction bases unmatched: 4. CDR3 length: 15 amino acids.

This chain links TRBV5-6 with TRBJ2-7; perhaps TRBD2 as D (6 bases). V lost 1 base and J lost 2, with 13 bases in between. The CDR3 is 15 residues long. The germline V gene encodes CDR1 SGHDT and CDR2 YYEEEE. The DNA of the CDR3 is TGTGCCAGCAGCTTGTCGCGGGGCCCCCCCTACGAGCAGTACTTC. Its translation: CASSLSRGPPYEQYF. Full variable domain (remainder filled in from reference TRBV5-6 and TRBJ2-7): DAGVTQSPTHLIKTRGQQVTLRCSPKSGHDTVSWYQQALGQGPQFIFQYYEEEERQRGNFPDRFSGHQFPNYSSELNVNALLLGDSALYLCASSLSRGPPYEQYFGPGTRLTVT.

The V call is TRBV4-2, the J call TRBJ2-3; 9 bases line up with TRBD2. Germline-derived CDR1 and CDR2 are LGHNA and YNFKEQ. J gave up 1 base and V 4 bases, and 6 bases lay outside the gene matches. CDR3 length: 16 residues. This CDR3 reads CASSPSTSGGTDTQYF. The CDR3 DNA is TGTGCCAGCAGCCCTTCGACTAGCGGAGGCACAGATACGCAGTATTTT.

V and J are TRBV27 and TRBJ1-2; no definite D call. There are 15 residues in the CDR3. V lost 2 bases, J lost 7 bases, and 17 bases lay in between. The germline CDR1 and CDR2 sequences are MNHEY and SMNVEV (reference sequence). The CDR3 reads CASSLRPWEITGYTF. CDR3 in DNA: TGTGCCAGCAGTTTACGCCCGTGGGAGATAACTGGCTACACCTTC.

The chain uses TRBV10-1 and TRBJ2-2, with TRBD2 identical over 9 bases. The CDR3 has 14 residues. CDR1 and CDR2 (germline): WNHNN, SYGVQD (reference sequence). Trimming removed 2 bases from V and 7 bases from J; junction bases left unmatched: 2. The chain's CDR3 is CASSEAGGDGELFF. The CDR3 coding sequence is TGCGCCAGCAGTGAGGCGGGAGGGGACGGGGAGCTGTTTTTT.

The V and J genes are TRBV12-5 and TRBJ1-2; tentative D call: TRBD1 (5 bases). Germline lookup yields CDR1 LGHNT and CDR2 FRNRAP. V lost 7 bases and J lost 8, with 20 bases in between. The CDR3 has 14 residues. The CDR3 nucleotides read TGTGCTAGTGCCTGGGACGGACTAAACTGGGGCTACACCTTC. The encoded protein is CASAWDGLNWGYTF.

The chain has TRBV12-5 and TRBJ2-1, with TRBD2 matching 12 bases. Germline CDR1 is LGHNT and CDR2 is FRNRAP. V lost 0 bases, J lost 10 bases, and 4 bases stayed unmatched. The CDR3 sequence is 15 residues long. This CDR3 reads CASGLVASGRDEQFF. The CDR3 bases are TGTGCTAGTGGTTTGGTAGCTAGCGGGAGGGACGAGCAGTTCTTC.

The chain recombines TRBV5-1 with TRBJ2-7; 9 bases fit TRBD1. In germline, CDR1 is SGHRS, CDR2 YFSETQ. The CDR3 is made up of 14 amino acids. Trimming took 5 bases from V and 5 from J; bases not matched to a gene: 8. The CDR3 loop reads CASRAGTGLNEQYF. The CDR3 DNA reads TGCGCCAGCAGGGCCGGGACAGGGCTGAACGAGCAGTACTTC.